The 7 T cell receptor beta chains listed next were all sequenced from one sample in a study of tumor-infiltrating lymphocytes in primary liver carcinoma. A constant-region primer primed TCR beta cDNA synthesis from 450 to 550 ng of total RNA. The TCR beta library was amplified through three nested multiplex PCR rounds in a modified ARM-PCR procedure. The two initial PCR rounds, roughly 10 cycles each, used TRBV1-TRBV30 forward and C-beta reverse primers. TCRdb analysed the multiplex PCR reads with MiXCR anew, one entry per CDR3 protein. The sample includes approximately 45,000 distinct CDR3 sequences, 73% seen only once; the top ten take about a fifth. The tissue used was unsorted bulk material of about 19-34 mg. RNA and DNA were co-extracted from it with the AllPrep DNA/RNA mini kit. Sequenced material: liver tumor tissue from sampling region 2. Subset indicated: tumor region T2, inferior pole. These receptors were obtained from a man aged 35 to 55 with primary liver carcinoma and hepatitis B virus infection.

The chain has TRBV18 and TRBJ2-3, with a tentative D call TRBD2 (6 bases). The CDR3 consists of 15 residues. Between the trimmed V and J ends, which lost 6 bases and 5 bases, there was a span of 18 bases. Germline values: CDR1 KGHSH, CDR2 LQKENI. The CDR3 DNA follows: TGTGCCAGCTCGTCGACTAGTGGGAGTATAGATACGCAGTATTTT. It specifies CASSSTSGSIDTQYF.

About this clonotype itself: One end of the junction does not line up with germline, which may come from a read error. This chain uses TRBV4-1 with TRBJ2-6; D is possibly TRBD1 (5 bases). Germline loops: CDR1 MGHRA, CDR2 YSYEKL. The CDR3 covers 17 residues. The CDR3 loop reads CASCQEVAGWGANVLTF. As DNA, the CDR3 is TGCGCCAGCTGCCAAGAAGTGGCAGGGTGGGGTGCCAACGTCCTGACTTTC.

The V and J genes are TRBV11-2 and TRBJ2-6; 8 bases match TRBD1. The CDR3 has 21 amino acids. J was trimmed by 0 bases and V by 5 bases; bases with no gene match: 18. CDR1 and CDR2 from the germline V gene are SGHAT and FQNNGV. CDR3 nucleotide sequence: TGTGCCAGCAGCATGGGGCGAGACAGGGGCATTTCCCGCTCTGGGGCCAACGTCCTGACTTTC. Its protein product is CASSMGRDRGISRSGANVLTF.

A word on this clonotype: Relative to the germline gene, one junction end is altered; a read error may explain this. The chain has TRBV11-2 and TRBJ1-1, with D hard to call. In germline, CDR1 is SGHAT, CDR2 FQNNGV. The CDR3 consists of 13 residues. The CDR3 coding sequence is TGTGCCAGCAGTATAGGCCTGAACACTGAAGTTTTCTTT. It codes for CASSIGLNTEVFF.

The genes are TRBV5-1 and TRBJ2-1, with D possibly matching TRBD2 (5 bases). The CDR3 has 15 amino acids. Germline V gene data show CDR1 as SGHRS and CDR2 as YFSETQ. The V end was cut by 0 bases, the J end by 15 bases, with 22 bases between. The CDR3 loop is CASSLVGEPYNERFF. CDR3 bases: TGCGCCAGCAGCTTGGTCGGGGAGCCCTACAATGAACGGTTCTTC.

V and J are TRBV6-2 or TRBV6-3 and TRBJ2-7; 9 positions agree with TRBD2. J lost 6 bases, V lost 6 bases, and 12 bases had no gene match. This CDR3 region has 15 residues. The germline CDR1 and CDR2 sequences are MNHEY and SVGEGT. This chain's CDR3 is CASRIPTSGGCEQYF. Here the CDR3 DNA reads TGTGCCAGCAGAATTCCGACTAGCGGAGGGTGCGAGCAGTACTTC.

By share, this clonotype counts as medium-sized (0.01 to 0.1%). The V and J genes are TRBV29-1 and TRBJ2-3, with D hard to call. Germline-derived CDR1 and CDR2 are SQVTM and ANQGSEA. The CDR3 has 11 residues. The CDR3 region is CGFGGTDTQYF. The DNA of the CDR3 is TGCGGCTTTGGGGGCACAGATACGCAGTATTTT.